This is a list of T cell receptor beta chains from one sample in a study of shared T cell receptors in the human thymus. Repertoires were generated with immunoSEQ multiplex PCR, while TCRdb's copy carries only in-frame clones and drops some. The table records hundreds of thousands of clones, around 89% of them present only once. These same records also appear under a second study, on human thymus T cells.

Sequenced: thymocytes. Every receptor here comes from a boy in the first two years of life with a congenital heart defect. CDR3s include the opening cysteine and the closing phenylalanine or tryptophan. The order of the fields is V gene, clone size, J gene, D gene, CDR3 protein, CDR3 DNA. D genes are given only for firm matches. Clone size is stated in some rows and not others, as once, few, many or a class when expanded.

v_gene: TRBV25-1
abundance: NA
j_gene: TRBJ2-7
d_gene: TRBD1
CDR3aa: CASRGTGYLYEQYF
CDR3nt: TGTGCCAGCAGGGGGACAGGTTATTTGTACGAGCAGTACTTC

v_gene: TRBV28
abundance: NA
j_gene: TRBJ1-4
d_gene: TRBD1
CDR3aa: CACRGARITNEKLFF
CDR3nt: TGTGCCTGCAGGGGGGCTCGTATAACTAATGAAAAACTGTTTTTT

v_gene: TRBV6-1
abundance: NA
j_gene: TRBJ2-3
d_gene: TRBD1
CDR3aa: CASSNRGPTDTQYF
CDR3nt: TGTGCCAGCAGTAATAGGGGGCCCACAGATACGCAGTATTTT

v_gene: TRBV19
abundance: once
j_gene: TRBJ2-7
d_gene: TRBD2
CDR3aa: CASSILASGGPRSYEQYF
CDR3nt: TGTGCCAGTAGTATCCTCGCTAGCGGGGGGCCTAGGTCTTACGAGCAGTACTTC

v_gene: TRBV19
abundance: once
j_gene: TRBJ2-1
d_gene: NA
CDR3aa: CASSIPAGINEQFF
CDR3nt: TGTGCCAGTAGTATCCCCGCGGGCATCAATGAGCAGTTCTTC

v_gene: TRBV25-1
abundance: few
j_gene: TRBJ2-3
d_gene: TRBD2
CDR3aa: CASSEGGLAGSTDTQYF
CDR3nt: TGTGCCAGCAGTGAGGGGGGACTAGCGGGTAGCACAGATACGCAGTATTTT

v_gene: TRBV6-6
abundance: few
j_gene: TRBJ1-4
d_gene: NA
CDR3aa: CASSYRGTNEKLFF
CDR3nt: TGTGCCAGCAGTTACAGGGGAACTAATGAAAAACTGTTTTTT

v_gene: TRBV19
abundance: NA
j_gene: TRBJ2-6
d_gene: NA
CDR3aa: CASSDSAPGANVLTF
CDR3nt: TGTGCCAGTAGTGACAGCGCCCCTGGGGCCAACGTCCTGACTTTC

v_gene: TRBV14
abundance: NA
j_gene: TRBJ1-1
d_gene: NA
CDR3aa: CASSQESAMNTEAFF
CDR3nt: TGTGCCAGCAGCCAAGAGAGCGCCATGAACACTGAAGCTTTCTTT

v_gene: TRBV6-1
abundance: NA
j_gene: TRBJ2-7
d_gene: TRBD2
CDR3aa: CASSEQSKLAGHEQYF
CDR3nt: TGTGCCAGCAGTGAACAGTCTAAGCTAGCGGGGCACGAGCAGTACTTC

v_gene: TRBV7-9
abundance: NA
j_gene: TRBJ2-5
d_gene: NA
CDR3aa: CASSLTQQETQYF
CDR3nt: TGTGCCAGCAGCTTGACGCAACAGGAGACCCAGTACTTC

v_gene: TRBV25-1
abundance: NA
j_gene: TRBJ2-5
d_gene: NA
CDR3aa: CASSPGKAPPLLQETQYF
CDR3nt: TGTGCCAGCAGCCCGGGGAAGGCTCCACCCCTCCTCCAAGAGACCCAGTACTTC

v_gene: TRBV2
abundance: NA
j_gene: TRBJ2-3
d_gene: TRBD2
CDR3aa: CAIAGGPSTDTQYF
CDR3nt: TGTGCCATCGCGGGAGGGCCTAGCACAGATACGCAGTATTTT

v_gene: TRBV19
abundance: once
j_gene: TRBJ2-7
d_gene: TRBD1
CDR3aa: CASSEREDRGVYEQYF
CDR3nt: TGTGCCAGTAGTGAAAGGGAGGACAGGGGGGTCTACGAGCAGTACTTC

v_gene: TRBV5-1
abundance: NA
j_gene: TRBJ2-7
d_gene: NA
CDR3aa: CASSPEGGHSYEQYF
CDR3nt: TGCGCCAGCAGCCCCGAGGGGGGGCACTCCTACGAGCAGTACTTC

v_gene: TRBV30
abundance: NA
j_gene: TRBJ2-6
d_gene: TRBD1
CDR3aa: CAWRRTGGSSGANVLTF
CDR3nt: TGTGCCTGGAGGCGCACAGGGGGAAGCTCTGGGGCCAACGTCCTGACTTTC

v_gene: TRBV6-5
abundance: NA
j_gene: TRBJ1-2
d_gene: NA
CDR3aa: CASSYSGVGYTF
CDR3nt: TGTGCCAGCAGTTACTCAGGGGTGGGCTACACCTTC

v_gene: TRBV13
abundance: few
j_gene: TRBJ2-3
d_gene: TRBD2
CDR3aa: CASSYRERGTDTQYF
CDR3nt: TGTGCCAGCAGCTACAGGGAGCGGGGGACAGATACGCAGTATTTT

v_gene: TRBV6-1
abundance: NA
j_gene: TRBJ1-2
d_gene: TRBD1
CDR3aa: CATPRTGVNYGYTF
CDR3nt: TGTGCCACCCCTAGGACAGGCGTTAACTATGGCTACACCTTC

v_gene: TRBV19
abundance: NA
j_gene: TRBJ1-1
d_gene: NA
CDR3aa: CASTLPGGSDEAFF
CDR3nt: TGTGCCAGTACCCTCCCCGGGGGATCGGATGAAGCTTTCTTT

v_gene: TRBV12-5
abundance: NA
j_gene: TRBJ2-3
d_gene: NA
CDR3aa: CASASGREPLTDTQYF
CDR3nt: TGTGCTAGTGCCTCCGGACGGGAGCCCCTCACAGATACGCAGTATTTT

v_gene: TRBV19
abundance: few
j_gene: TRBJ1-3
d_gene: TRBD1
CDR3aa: CASRIDGTGTGNTIYF
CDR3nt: TGTGCCAGTCGTATAGACGGGACAGGGACTGGAAACACCATATATTTT

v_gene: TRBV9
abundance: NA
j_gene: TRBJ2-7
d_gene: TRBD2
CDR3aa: CASSVTAGGEYEQYF
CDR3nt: TGTGCCAGCAGCGTAACTGCGGGAGGGGAGTACGAGCAGTACTTC

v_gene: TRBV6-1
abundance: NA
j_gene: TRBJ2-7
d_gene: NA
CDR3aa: CASSGARPSFEQYF
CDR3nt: TGTGCCAGCAGTGGGGCGCGACCATCCTTCGAGCAGTACTTC

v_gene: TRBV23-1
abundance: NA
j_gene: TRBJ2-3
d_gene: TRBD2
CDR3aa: CASSLRGAGNSTDTQYF
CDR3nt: TGCGCCAGCAGTCTCCGGGGAGCGGGGAATAGCACAGATACGCAGTATTTT

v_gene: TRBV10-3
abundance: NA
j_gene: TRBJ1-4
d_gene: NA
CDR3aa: CAISPATGGEKLFF
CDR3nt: TGTGCCATCAGCCCCGCGACCGGAGGTGAAAAACTGTTTTTT

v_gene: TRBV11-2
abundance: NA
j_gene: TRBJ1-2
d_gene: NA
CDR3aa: CASSVRDRLRSLGVGYTF
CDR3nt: TGTGCCAGCAGCGTTAGAGACCGGCTCCGATCTTTAGGGGTTGGCTACACCTTC

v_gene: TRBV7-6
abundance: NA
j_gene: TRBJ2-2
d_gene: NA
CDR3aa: CASSLGRGTGELFF
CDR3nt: TGTGCCAGCAGCTTAGGCAGGGGTACCGGGGAGCTGTTTTTT

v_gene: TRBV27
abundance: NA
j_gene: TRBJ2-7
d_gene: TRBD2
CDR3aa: CASRTPPSGRLYEQYF
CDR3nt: TGTGCCAGCAGGACACCACCCAGCGGGAGGCTCTACGAGCAGTACTTC

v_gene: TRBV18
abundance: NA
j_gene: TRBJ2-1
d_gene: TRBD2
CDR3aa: CASSPKRDYNEQFF
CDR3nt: TGTGCCAGCTCCCCCAAGCGGGACTACAATGAGCAGTTCTTC